The 2 T cell receptor beta chains below all came from one sample that was sequenced in a study of cytomegalovirus exposure and HLA in healthy donors listed by TCRdb under 2017. Libraries were made using the immunoSEQ multiplex PCR assay. The multiplex PCR relied on a mix of 60 forward primers for TCR Vbeta segments and 13 reverse primers for TCR Jbeta segments. TCRdb holds this immuneACCESS table with in-frame rearrangements only. Some clones are missing; in checked studies, unresolved V genes explain under half, and the rest has no known cause. The sample profile shows roughly 150,000 clones; 70% to 90% of them were found once. The ten largest clones represent 2.5% to 3% of the sample. Source material: PBMCs. Every receptor here comes from a man aged 25 to 40 in good health and CMV-seropositive.

The chain combines TRBV19 with TRBJ1-2, with unresolved D. CDR1 is LNHDA and CDR2 is SQIVND in the germline V gene (reference sequence). Trimming took off 5 bases at V and 3 bases at J, with 16 bases between the two ends. This CDR3 is built from 15 residues. This CDR3 is CASSLPHPGDYGYTF. The CDR3 DNA reads as TGTGCCAGTAGTCTCCCGCACCCCGGGGACTATGGCTACACCTTC.

The chain has TRBV29-1 and TRBJ1-5, with D unclear. The V gene's germline CDR1 is SQVTM and CDR2 ANQGSEA. The CDR3 extends over 12 amino acids. Deletions cut 4 bases from V and 4 bases from J, with 8 bases between. The CDR3 here is CSVGGQNQPQHF. As DNA, the CDR3 is TGCAGCGTTGGAGGCCAAAATCAGCCCCAGCATTTT.